The 26 T cell receptor beta chains reported below all come from one sample, sequenced in a study of blood T cell repertoires in COVID-19. Produced via immunoSEQ multiplex PCR; TCRdb's table is partial and in-frame only. This sample yields 150,000 to 200,000 clones, of which about 83% are seen a single time; roughly 13% belongs to the top ten. Sequences were obtained from peripheral blood. These receptors all come from a man in his 70s who had recovered from COVID-19.

The V gene is TRBV7-8, the J gene TRBJ2-3; no definite D call. The CDR3 runs to 14 residues. Germline CDR1 reads SGHVS; CDR2 reads FQNEAQ. Trimming took off 5 bases at V and 0 bases at J, with 9 bases between the two ends. This CDR3 is CASSQDSSTDTQYF. CDR3 in DNA: TGTGCCAGCAGCCAAGACTCTAGCACAGATACGCAGTATTTT.

This chain connects TRBV2 to TRBJ2-7, with D maybe TRBD1 (6 bases). V was pared by 7 bases and J by 0 bases, with 16 bases between. Germline values: CDR1 SNHLY, CDR2 FYNNEI. The CDR3 is made up of 15 amino acids. The CDR3 sequence: CASTIQGQLSYEQYF. CDR3 in DNA: TGTGCCAGCACGATCCAGGGACAACTCTCCTACGAGCAGTACTTC.

This chain joins TRBV11-2 and TRBJ2-7, with a tentative D call TRBD1 (5 bases). V lost 1 base and J lost 3, with 13 bases in between. This CDR3 spans 15 amino acids. Germline V gene data show CDR1 as SGHAT and CDR2 as FQNNGV. The CDR3 region is CASSLGGTGFYEQYF. The CDR3 coding sequence is TGTGCCAGCAGCTTAGGCGGCACAGGCTTCTACGAGCAGTACTTC.

The V call is TRBV19, the J call TRBJ1-1; possibly TRBD1 for D (6 bases). Germline V lookup: CDR1 LNHDA, CDR2 SQIVND (reference sequence). V shed 7 bases and J shed 4 bases, with 19 bases lying between them. This CDR3 is built from 15 residues. This chain's CDR3 is CASTEHGGAATEAFF. CDR3 nucleotides: TGTGCCAGTACGGAGCATGGGGGCGCGGCCACTGAAGCTTTCTTT. The full variable domain, in which reference TRBV19 and TRBJ1-1 provide the parts outside the CDR3, is DGGITQSPKYLFRKEGQNVTLSCEQNLNHDAMYWYRQDPGQGLRLIYYSQIVNDFQKGDIAEGYSVSREKKESFPLTVTSAQKNPTAFYLCASTEHGGAATEAFFGQGTRLTVV.

V gene TRBV6-5 combines with J gene TRBJ2-2; a weak D match, TRBD1 (6 bases). The V gene lost 6 bases and the J gene lost 4 bases, with 12 bases spanning the gap. The CDR3 loop spans 14 amino acids. Germline CDR1 is MNHEY and CDR2 is SVGAGI. The CDR3 DNA sequence: TGTGCCAGCAGGGGGGCGGTTGGCACCGGGGAGCTGTTTTTT. It specifies CASRGAVGTGELFF.

The chain uses TRBV27 and TRBJ1-1; a possible D gene is TRBD1 (6 bases). V lost 7 bases and J lost 1, with 16 bases in between. CDR1 is MNHEY and CDR2 is SMNVEV in the germline V gene (reference sequence). This CDR3 has 15 residues. CDR3 nucleotides: TGTGCCAGCAAAGGGGGGGGTCGCTCGAACACTGAAGCTTTCTTT. It codes for CASKGGGRSNTEAFF.

The V call is TRBV25-1, the J call TRBJ1-3; a weak D match, TRBD1 (5 bases). Germline-derived CDR1 and CDR2 are MGHDK and SYGVNS. CDR3 length equals 13 residues. V was trimmed by 5 bases and J by 1 base, leaving 6 bases between them. For the CDR3, the DNA is TGTGCCAGCAGTAGGGGTTCTGGAAACACCATATATTTT. It yields the protein CASSRGSGNTIYF.

J is TRBJ1-5 and V is TRBV10-2, with D possibly TRBD1 on 5 matching bases. Germline lookup yields CDR1 WSHSY and CDR2 SAAADI. V gave up 3 bases and J gave up 1 base, with 13 bases separating them. This CDR3 contains 16 residues. The CDR3 reads CASSDPGGVSNQPQHF. In DNA, the CDR3 is TGCGCCAGCAGTGATCCGGGGGGGGTGAGCAATCAGCCCCAGCATTTT.

The V and J genes are TRBV25-1 and TRBJ2-7, with D possibly matching TRBD2 (7 bases). This CDR3 has 15 amino acids. Looked up from germline, CDR1 is MGHDK and CDR2 is SYGVNS. V was pared by 1 base and J by 6 bases, with 16 bases between. This CDR3 reads CASSEFGGAGVEQYF. The CDR3 DNA reads as TGTGCCAGCAGTGAATTTGGGGGGGCTGGGGTCGAGCAGTACTTC.

This clone was found a few times. The chain couples TRBV20-1 to TRBJ2-7; TRBD1 is a possible D gene (6 bases). V was trimmed by 3 bases and J by 2 bases, leaving 20 bases between them. Per the germline V gene, CDR1 is DFQATT and CDR2 is SNEGSKA (reference sequence). This CDR3 is 16 amino acids long. Here the CDR3 reads CSASEGFSTGAYEQYF. The DNA of the CDR3 is TGCAGTGCTAGTGAGGGGTTTTCGACAGGAGCCTACGAGCAGTACTTC.

CDR3 loop: CASSWASGRPDTQYF. The CDR3, as DNA: TGTGCCAGCAGCTGGGCTAGCGGGAGGCCAGATACGCAGTATTTT. The genes are TRBV7-9 and TRBJ2-3; the match to TRBD2 covers 11 bases. V was clipped by 4 bases and J by 4 bases; unmatched bases: 4. The CDR3 is made up of 15 amino acids. Germline V gene data show CDR1 as SEHNR and CDR2 as FQNEAQ (reference sequence). The variable domain in full, completed from reference TRBV7-9 and TRBJ2-3, reads DTGVSQNPRHKITKRGQNVTFRCDPISEHNRLYWYRQTLGQGPEFLTYFQNEAQLEKSRLLSDRFSAERPKGSFSTLEIQRTEQGDSAMYLCASSWASGRPDTQYFGPGTRLTVL.

This chain links TRBV21-1 with TRBJ2-1; the tabulated D call, TRBD2, remains unverified against the DNA. TRBV21-1 is labeled a pseudogene. There are 21 residues in the CDR3. The CDR3 sequence is CASSQSPGLAGMLQRYNEQFF. Here the CDR3 DNA reads TGTGCCAGCAGCCAATCTCCGGGACTAGCGGGGATGTTACAGAGGTACAATGAGCAGTTCTTC.

The J gene is TRBJ1-1, the V gene TRBV3-1 (or the pseudogene TRBV3-2), with D possibly matching TRBD1 (5 bases). Trimming shortened V by 1 base and J by 2 bases, and 11 bases separated the two germline ends. There are 15 residues in the CDR3. The V gene's germline CDR1 is LGHDT and CDR2 YNNKEL (reference sequence). CDR3 in DNA: TGTGCCAGCAGCCAAGGGGCAGGGACTAACACTGAAGCTTTCTTT. Protein sequence: CASSQGAGTNTEAFF.

V is TRBV5-6 and J is TRBJ2-2, with 10 positions matching TRBD1. Germline lookup yields CDR1 SGHDT and CDR2 YYEEEE. V lost 3 bases and J lost 8; bases outside the gene matches: 7. The CDR3 runs to 15 residues. The DNA for the CDR3 is TGTGCCAGCAGCTGGGACAGGGGAACGTCGGGGGAGCTGTTTTTT. Residues: CASSWDRGTSGELFF.

The chain employs TRBV5-1 and TRBJ2-1; the D gene is possibly TRBD2 (6 bases). The CDR3 loop spans 17 amino acids. Germline V gene data show CDR1 as SGHRS and CDR2 as YFSETQ. The V end was cut by 0 bases, the J end by 3 bases, with 16 bases between. CDR3 nucleotide sequence: TGCGCCAGCAGCTTGGCGACTAGGCCCTTGGACTACAATGAGCAGTTCTTC. This gives the protein CASSLATRPLDYNEQFF.

V and J are TRBV5-1 and TRBJ1-1; 7 bases line up with TRBD1. The CDR3 is 16 amino acids. Germline values: CDR1 SGHRS, CDR2 YFSETQ. The J segment lost 5 bases and the V segment lost 0 bases, leaving 10 bases of the junction unmatched. The CDR3 nucleotides are TGCGCCAGCAGCTTGGGACAGACAGGGTCGGGTACTGAAGCTTTCTTT. This gives the protein CASSLGQTGSGTEAFF.

V and J are TRBV10-2 and TRBJ1-2, with D possibly TRBD1 on 6 matching bases. V lost 3 bases and J 2 bases, leaving 7 bases between the germline ends. CDR1 and CDR2 (germline): WSHSY, SAAADI. This CDR3 has 13 residues. CDR3: CASSDRGNYGYTF. CDR3 in DNA: TGCGCCAGCAGTGACAGGGGCAACTATGGCTACACCTTC.

V is TRBV7-9 and J is TRBJ1-1; 7 bases match TRBD1. The V gene's germline CDR1 is SEHNR and CDR2 FQNEAQ (reference sequence). This CDR3 comprises 12 residues. Germline trimming cut 6 bases from V and 7 bases from J; bases unmatched to any gene: 5. CDR3 nucleotides: TGTGCCAGCAGTAACCGGGACAGTGAAGCTTTCTTT. Translating gives CASSNRDSEAFF.

The V gene is TRBV5-8, the J gene TRBJ2-1; D might be TRBD1 (5 bases). The CDR3 spans 15 residues. V lost 2 bases and J lost 4, with 13 bases in between. Looked up from germline, CDR1 is SGHTS and CDR2 is YDEGEE. CDR3 bases: TGTGCCAGCAGCTTTGCGGACACCCCTTACAATGAGCAGTTCTTC. This translates into CASSFADTPYNEQFF.

The CDR3 loop is CASSQGTGGFDEQFF. CDR3 DNA: TGTGCCAGCAGCCAAGGGACAGGGGGCTTCGATGAGCAGTTCTTC. This chain joins TRBV3-1 (or the pseudogene TRBV3-2) and TRBJ2-1; 11 bases match TRBD1. The J segment lost 8 bases and the V segment lost 1 base, leaving 4 bases of the junction unmatched. The CDR3 loop spans 15 amino acids. The germline V gene has CDR1 LGHDT and CDR2 YNNKEL (reference sequence).

This sequence joins TRBV28 and TRBJ2-7; 7 bases fit TRBD1. The CDR3 totals 15 residues. CDR1 is MDHEN, CDR2 SYDVKM, per germline. The J segment lost 2 bases and the V segment lost 5 bases, leaving 9 bases of the junction unmatched. CDR3 in amino acids: CASSRDRVGTYEQYF. The CDR3 DNA reads as TGTGCCAGCAGTCGTGACAGGGTCGGGACCTACGAGCAGTACTTC.

This clone was detected a few times. The genes are TRBV7-9 and TRBJ2-3; 9 bases are a match to TRBD2. Unmatched junction bases numbered 5, after V lost 2 bases and J lost 5 bases. The germline V gene has CDR1 SEHNR and CDR2 FQNEAQ (reference sequence). The CDR3 contains 15 residues. CDR3 residues: CASSLSSGTGDTQYF. As DNA, the CDR3 is TGTGCCAGCAGCTTATCTAGCGGGACTGGAGATACGCAGTATTTT.

This chain links TRBV14 with TRBJ2-3; tentative D call: TRBD2 (5 bases). Germline CDR1 SGHDN, CDR2 FVKESK. This CDR3 region has 13 residues. Trimming stripped 0 bases from V and 9 bases from J, with 10 bases between. In nucleotides, the CDR3 is TGTGCCAGCAGCCAAGAACGGAGAGGGACGCAGTATTTT. It specifies CASSQERRGTQYF.

This chain joins TRBV6-4 and TRBJ1-1; D unresolved. Trimming removed 3 bases at V and 0 bases at J, with 5 bases between. The length of the CDR3 is 13 residues. The germline gives CDR1 MRHNA, CDR2 SNTAGT. CDR3 protein: CASSEALNTEAFF. CDR3 coding DNA: TGTGCCAGCAGTGAGGCCCTGAACACTGAAGCTTTCTTT.

The gene calls are TRBV11-2 and TRBJ2-3; 15 nucleotides match TRBD2. This CDR3 spans 17 amino acids. CDR1 and CDR2 from the germline V gene are SGHAT and FQNNGV. The V gene end was trimmed by 5 bases and the J gene end by 5 bases; junction bases not matched to a gene: 8. CDR3 residues: CASSPRTSGRAGDTQYF. CDR3 sequence (DNA): TGTGCCAGCAGCCCCCGGACTAGCGGGAGGGCTGGAGATACGCAGTATTTT.

In its sample, this clone was seen once. The V and J genes are TRBV3-1 (or the pseudogene TRBV3-2) and TRBJ2-7, with TRBD2 matching over 13 bases. Germline CDR1 reads LGHDT; CDR2 reads YNNKEL (reference sequence). The CDR3 consists of 15 residues. Losses at the gene ends were 1 base for V and 4 bases for J; bases not matched to a gene: 1. The CDR3 nucleotides are TGTGCCAGCAGCCAAGGGACTAGCGGGGGTTACGAGCAGTACTTC. This encodes CASSQGTSGGYEQYF.